This record covers a single TCR beta chain. Assay: immunoSEQ multiplex PCR; the TCRdb copy retains only in-frame clones and omits some. The sample carries around 76,000 clones, approximately 80% recorded once. The entry originates in a study of blood T cell repertoires in COVID-19. The CDR3 is 13 residues long. V lost 4 bases and J lost 7, with 14 bases in between. Germline CDR1 and CDR2: MDHEN and SYDVKM. This rearrangement joins TRBV28 to TRBJ2-7, with a possible D match to TRBD1 (6 bases). This sequence originates from a woman in her 70s with acute or convalescent COVID-19. The sample comprised peripheral blood. As DNA, the CDR3 is TGTGCCAGCAGTTCAGAACAGGGAATTGAGCAGTACTTC. Translated: CASSSEQGIEQYF. The full variable domain, with the rest looked up from reference TRBV28 and TRBJ2-7, is DVKVTQSSRYLVKRTGEKVFLECVQDMDHENMFWYRQDPGLGLRLIYFSYDVKMKEKGDIPEGYSVSREKKERFSLILESASTNQTSMYLCASSSEQGIEQYFGPGTRLTVT.